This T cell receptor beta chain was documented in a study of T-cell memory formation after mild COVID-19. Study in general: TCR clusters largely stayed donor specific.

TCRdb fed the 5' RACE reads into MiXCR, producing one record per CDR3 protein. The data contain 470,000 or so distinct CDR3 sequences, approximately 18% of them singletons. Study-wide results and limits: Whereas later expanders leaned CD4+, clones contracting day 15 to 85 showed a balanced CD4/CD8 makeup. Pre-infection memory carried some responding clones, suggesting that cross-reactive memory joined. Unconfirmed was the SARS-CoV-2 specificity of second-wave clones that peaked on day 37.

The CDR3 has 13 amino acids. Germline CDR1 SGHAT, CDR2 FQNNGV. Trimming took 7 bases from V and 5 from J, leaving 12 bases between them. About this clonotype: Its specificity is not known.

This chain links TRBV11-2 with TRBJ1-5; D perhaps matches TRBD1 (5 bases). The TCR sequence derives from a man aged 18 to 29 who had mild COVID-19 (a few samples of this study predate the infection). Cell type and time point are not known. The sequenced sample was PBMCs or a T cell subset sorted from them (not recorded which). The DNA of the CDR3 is TGTGCCAGCAAGGGACCCGGGGATCAGCCCCAGCATTTT. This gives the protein CASKGPGDQPQHF.